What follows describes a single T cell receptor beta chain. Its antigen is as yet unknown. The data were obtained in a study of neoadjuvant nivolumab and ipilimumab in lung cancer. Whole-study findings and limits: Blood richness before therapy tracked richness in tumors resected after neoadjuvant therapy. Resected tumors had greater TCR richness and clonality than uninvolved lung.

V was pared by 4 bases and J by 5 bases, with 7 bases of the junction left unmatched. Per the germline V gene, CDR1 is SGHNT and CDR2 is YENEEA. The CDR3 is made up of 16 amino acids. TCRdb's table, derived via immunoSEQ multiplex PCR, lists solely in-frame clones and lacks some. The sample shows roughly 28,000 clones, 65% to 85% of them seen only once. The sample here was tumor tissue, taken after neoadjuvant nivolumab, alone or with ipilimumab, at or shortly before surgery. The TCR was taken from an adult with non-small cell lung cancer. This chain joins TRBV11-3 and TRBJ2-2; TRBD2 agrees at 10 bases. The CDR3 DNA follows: TGTGCCAGCAGCTCGCCTAGCGGGAGAACGACCGGGGAGCTGTTTTTT. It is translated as CASSSPSGRTTGELFF.